The clone carrying this TCR beta chain was counted between two and nine times. Its antigen is currently unknown. J lost 5 bases, V lost 8 bases, and 6 bases had no gene match. CDR3 length equals 13 residues. The germline CDR1 and CDR2 sequences are SNHLY and FYNNEI. This entry is derived from a study of radiotherapy plus CTLA-4 blockade in lung cancer. In the study overall: Objective response rate was around 19%; disease control rate, about 28%.

The method was immunoSEQ multiplex PCR; TCRdb's version includes in-frame clones alone and lacks a portion of them. Of some 110,000 clones listed, more than 75% are singletons. Each patient with chemo-refractory metastatic non-small-cell lung cancer was treated with focal radiation plus CTLA-4 blockade using ipilimumab. Points from the study as a whole: Subsequent to radiotherapy plus ipilimumab, tumor-derived TCR clones underwent expansion in blood. Reported findings show early blood T cell clone dynamics, with interferon-beta, best predicted response.

V usage is TRBV2 and J usage is TRBJ2-7, with 10 bases matching TRBD1. The source of this sequence is a human donor with non-small cell lung cancer that progressed on radiotherapy plus ipilimumab. Some clones in this sample may be carry-over from other donors' samples. The material was peripheral blood, obtained from a patient treated with radiotherapy plus ipilimumab. The CDR3 nucleotides are TGTGCCAGCCACCGGGACAGGGGTAACGAGCAGTACTTC. It is translated as CASHRDRGNEQYF.